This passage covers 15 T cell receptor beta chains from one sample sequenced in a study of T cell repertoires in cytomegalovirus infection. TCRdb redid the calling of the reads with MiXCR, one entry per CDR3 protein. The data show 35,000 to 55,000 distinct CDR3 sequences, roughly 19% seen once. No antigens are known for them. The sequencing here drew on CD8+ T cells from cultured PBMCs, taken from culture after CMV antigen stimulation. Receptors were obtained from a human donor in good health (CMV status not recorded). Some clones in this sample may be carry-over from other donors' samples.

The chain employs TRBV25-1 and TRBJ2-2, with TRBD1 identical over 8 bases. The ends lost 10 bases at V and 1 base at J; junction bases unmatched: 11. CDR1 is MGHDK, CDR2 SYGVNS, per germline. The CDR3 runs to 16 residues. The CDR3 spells CAIQFSGTGNTGELFF. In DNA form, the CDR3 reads TGTGCCATCCAATTTTCCGGGACAGGGAACACCGGGGAGCTGTTTTTT.

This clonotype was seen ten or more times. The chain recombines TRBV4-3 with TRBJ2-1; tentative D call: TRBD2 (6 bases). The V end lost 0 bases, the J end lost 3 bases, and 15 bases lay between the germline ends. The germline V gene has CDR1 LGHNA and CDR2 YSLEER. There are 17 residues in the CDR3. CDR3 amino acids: CASSQDQGWTNYNEQFF. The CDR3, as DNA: TGCGCCAGCAGCCAAGATCAAGGTTGGACTAACTACAATGAGCAGTTCTTC.

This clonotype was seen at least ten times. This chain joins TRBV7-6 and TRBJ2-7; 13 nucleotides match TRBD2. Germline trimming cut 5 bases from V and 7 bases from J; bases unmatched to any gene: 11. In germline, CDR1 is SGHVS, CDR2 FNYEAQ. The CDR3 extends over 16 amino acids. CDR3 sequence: CASSPRLAGGLGEQYF. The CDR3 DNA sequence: TGTGCCAGCAGCCCTCGACTAGCGGGAGGCCTGGGAGAGCAGTACTTC.

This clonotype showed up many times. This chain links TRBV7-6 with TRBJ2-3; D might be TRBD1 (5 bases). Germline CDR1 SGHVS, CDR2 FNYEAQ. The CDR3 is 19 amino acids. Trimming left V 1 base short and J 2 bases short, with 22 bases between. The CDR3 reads CASSLGSLTATGDTDTQYF. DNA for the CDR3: TGTGCCAGCAGCTTAGGAAGTTTGACAGCCACAGGTGACACAGATACGCAGTATTTT.

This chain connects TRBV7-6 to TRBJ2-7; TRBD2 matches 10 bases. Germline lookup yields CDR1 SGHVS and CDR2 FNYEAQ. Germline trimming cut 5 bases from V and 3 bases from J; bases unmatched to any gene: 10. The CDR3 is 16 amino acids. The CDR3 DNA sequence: TGTGCCAGCAGCACCACTAGCGGGAAGTCCCTCTACGAGCAGTACTTC. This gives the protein CASSTTSGKSLYEQYF. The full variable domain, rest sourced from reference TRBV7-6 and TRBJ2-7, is GAGVSQSPRYKVTKRGQDVALRCDPISGHVSLYWYRQALGQGPEFLTYFNYEAQQDKSGLPNDRFSAERPEGSISTLTIQRTEQRDSAMYRCASSTTSGKSLYEQYFGPGTRLTVT.

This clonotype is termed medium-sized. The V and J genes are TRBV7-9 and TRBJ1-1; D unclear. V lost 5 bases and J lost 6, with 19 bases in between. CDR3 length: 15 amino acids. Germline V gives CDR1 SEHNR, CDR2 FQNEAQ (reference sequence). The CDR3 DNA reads TGTGCCAGCAGCGGAGCACCCCCCGTGAGAGCTGAAGCTTTCTTT. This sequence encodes CASSGAPPVRAEAFF.

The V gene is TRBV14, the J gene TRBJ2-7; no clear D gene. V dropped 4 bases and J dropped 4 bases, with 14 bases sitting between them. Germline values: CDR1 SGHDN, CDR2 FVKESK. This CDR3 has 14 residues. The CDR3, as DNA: TGTGCCAGCAGCCCGGACCCTGGGTGGTACGAGCAGTACTTC. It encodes CASSPDPGWYEQYF.

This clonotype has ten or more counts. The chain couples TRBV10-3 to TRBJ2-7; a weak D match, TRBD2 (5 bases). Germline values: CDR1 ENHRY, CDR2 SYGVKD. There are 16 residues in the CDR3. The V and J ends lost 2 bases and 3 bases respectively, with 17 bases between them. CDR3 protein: CAISELWQSGDYEQYF. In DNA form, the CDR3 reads TGTGCCATCAGTGAGCTCTGGCAATCCGGGGACTACGAGCAGTACTTC.

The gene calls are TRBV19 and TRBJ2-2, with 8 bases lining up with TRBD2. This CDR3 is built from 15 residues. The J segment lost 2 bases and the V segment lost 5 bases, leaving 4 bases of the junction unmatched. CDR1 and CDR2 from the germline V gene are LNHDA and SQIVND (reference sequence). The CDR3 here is CASSLRGENTGELFF. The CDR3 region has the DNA TGTGCCAGTAGTTTGCGGGGGGAAAACACCGGGGAGCTGTTTTTT.

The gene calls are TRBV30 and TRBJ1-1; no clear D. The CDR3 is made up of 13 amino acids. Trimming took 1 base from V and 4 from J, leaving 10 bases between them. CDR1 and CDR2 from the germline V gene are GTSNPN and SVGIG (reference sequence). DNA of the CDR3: TGTGCCTGGAGTGACGGGATGGGCACTGAAGCTTTCTTT. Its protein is CAWSDGMGTEAFF.

The CDR3 DNA sequence: TGCGCCAGCAGCCAAGATGGGGGGCTAGCGGGAGTTGGCGTGGAGCTGTTTTTT. Translated: CASSQDGGLAGVGVELFF. V and J are TRBV4-3 and TRBJ2-2, with 10 nucleotides matching TRBD2. The CDR3 is made up of 18 amino acids. V shed 0 bases, J shed 10 bases, and the junction held 14 bases outside the gene matches. The V gene's germline CDR1 is LGHNA and CDR2 YSLEER.

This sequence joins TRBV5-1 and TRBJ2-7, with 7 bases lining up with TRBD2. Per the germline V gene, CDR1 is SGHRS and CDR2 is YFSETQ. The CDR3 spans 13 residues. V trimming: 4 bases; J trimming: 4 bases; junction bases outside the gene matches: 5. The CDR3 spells CASSPREVYEQYF. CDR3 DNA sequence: TGCGCCAGCAGCCCACGGGAGGTTTACGAGCAGTACTTC.

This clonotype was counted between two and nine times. The CDR3 is CASNRISTDRGIYNEQFF. The CDR3, as DNA: TGTGCCAGCAATCGGATCTCTACGGACAGGGGGATATACAATGAGCAGTTCTTC. This chain links TRBV27 with TRBJ2-1, with 10 nucleotides matching TRBD1. Germline V CDR1 and CDR2: MNHEY, SMNVEV (reference sequence). The CDR3 sequence is 18 residues long. Trimming removed 7 bases from V and 4 bases from J; junction bases left unmatched: 16.

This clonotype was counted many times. The CDR3 region has the DNA TGTGCCAGCTCACCACTAGACGGCTACGAGCAGTACTTC. This sequence encodes CASSPLDGYEQYF. This rearrangement joins TRBV18 to TRBJ2-7; D is uncertain. The length of the CDR3 is 13 residues. The V and J ends lost 1 base and 3 bases respectively, with 7 bases between them. The germline V gene has CDR1 KGHSH and CDR2 LQKENI.

The CDR3 is CASSYVMGGVDGELFF. The CDR3 nucleotides read TGTGCCAGCAGTTACGTCATGGGGGGCGTCGACGGGGAGCTGTTTTTT. This chain links TRBV6-2 or TRBV6-3 with TRBJ2-2; tentatively, D is TRBD1 or TRBD2 (6 bases each). The CDR3 length is 16 residues. Trimming took off 2 bases at V and 7 bases at J, with 17 bases between the two ends. Germline CDR1 is MNHEY and CDR2 is SVGEGT.